This TCR beta chain was found in a study of cytomegalovirus exposure and HLA in healthy donors. Study-wide points: Productive status was seen about 87% or about 30% of the time for most TCR beta V segments in an earlier analysis.

The CDR3 is 14 residues long. Per germline, CDR1 MNHEY and CDR2 SMNVEV (reference sequence). The germline V and J ends were trimmed by 6 bases and 8 bases, with 14 bases remaining between them. This clone was recorded only once. The antigen remains unidentified. The PCR used 60 Vbeta and 13 Jbeta primers. Clones were read by immunoSEQ multiplex PCR, and TCRdb kept only the in-frame ones, dropping some. The sample carries fewer than 250,000 clones, roughly 80% recorded once. The specimen sequenced was PBMCs. This receptor was taken from a man under 40 in good health and CMV-seronegative. V and J are TRBV27 and TRBJ1-6; weak D call: TRBD1 (5 bases). For the CDR3, the DNA is TGTGCCAGCAGGTCGGGGGAAAGGCATTCACCCCTCCACTTT. It encodes CASRSGERHSPLHF.